The 2 T cell receptor beta chains below were found in one sample sequenced in a study of T-cell reconstitution after alpha-beta-depleted transplantation in children. Unique molecular identifiers featured in how the TCRbeta library was prepared. Each CDR3 protein is one row after TCRdb ran MiXCR on the PCR reads. Among almost 250,000 distinct CDR3 sequences listed, roughly 23% were seen once. The input for sequencing was PBMCs, taken before TCRalphabeta/CD19-depleted stem cell transplant. Every receptor here comes from a girl aged 2 to 10 with Fanconi anemia, due to receive a stem cell transplant.

This clonotype came up a few times. The chain joins TRBV6-1 to TRBJ1-1; 8 nucleotides align to TRBD1. The V segment lost 6 bases and the J segment 0 bases; nucleotides outside the gene matches: 9. Germline loops: CDR1 MNHNS, CDR2 SASEGT. The CDR3 is 16 residues long. The CDR3 is CASRRRDRRMNTEAFF. CDR3 DNA sequence: TGTGCCAGCAGGCGGAGGGACAGGCGGATGAACACTGAAGCTTTCTTT.

V gene TRBV9 combines with J gene TRBJ2-7; possibly TRBD2 for D (6 bases). Trimming removed 0 bases from V and 5 bases from J, with 15 bases in between. Germline assignment: CDR1 SGDLS and CDR2 YYNGEE. CDR3 size: 15 residues. The CDR3 DNA sequence: TGTGCCAGCAGCGTAGAGGCGGGGTGGGGCAACGAGCAGTACTTC. Its protein product is CASSVEAGWGNEQYF.